The following is a T cell receptor (beta chain) sequence with its context. Its antigen is still unknown. The sample belongs to a study of Graves' ophthalmopathy and Graves' hyperthyroidism. Amplified TCR beta CDR3 regions were obtained using RNA transcripts as template. RT-PCR in the first round used HTBI primers; a second-round multiplex PCR followed. TCRdb fed the multiplex PCR reads into MiXCR, producing one record per CDR3 protein. The sample gives about 13,000 distinct CDR3 sequences, approximately 53% of which show up once; 45% to 55% is in the top ten. Study findings and constraints: Most clonotypes expanded in thyroid above 0.001 frequency were present in blood too. Ophthalmopathy and stable hyperthyroidism were discriminated by a 13-signature model, with 87.88% sensitivity and about 84% specificity.

Germline-derived CDR1 and CDR2 are LNHDA and SQIVND (reference sequence). The CDR3 totals 13 residues. Trimming left V 2 bases short and J 7 bases short, with 9 bases between. Specimen: peripheral blood. The receptor comes from a woman in her 30s with Graves' ophthalmopathy. The chain joins TRBV19 to TRBJ2-1; a possible D gene is TRBD2 (6 bases). The CDR3 region has the DNA TGTGCCAGTAGTATAATAGCGGAGAATGAGCAGTTCTTC. It translates to CASSIIAENEQFF.